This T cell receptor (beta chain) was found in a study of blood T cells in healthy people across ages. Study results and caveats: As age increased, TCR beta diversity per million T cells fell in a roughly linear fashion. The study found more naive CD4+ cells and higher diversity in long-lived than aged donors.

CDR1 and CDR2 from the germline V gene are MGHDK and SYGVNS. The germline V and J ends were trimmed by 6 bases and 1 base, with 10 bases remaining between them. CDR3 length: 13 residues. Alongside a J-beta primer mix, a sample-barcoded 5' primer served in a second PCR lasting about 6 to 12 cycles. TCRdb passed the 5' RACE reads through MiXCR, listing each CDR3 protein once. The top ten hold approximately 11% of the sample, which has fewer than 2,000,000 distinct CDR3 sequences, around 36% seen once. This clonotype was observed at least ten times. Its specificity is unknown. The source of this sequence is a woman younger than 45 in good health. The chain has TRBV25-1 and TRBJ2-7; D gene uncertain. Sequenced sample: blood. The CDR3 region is CASRPAGSYEQYF. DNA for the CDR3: TGTGCCAGCAGGCCAGCCGGGTCCTACGAGCAGTACTTC.